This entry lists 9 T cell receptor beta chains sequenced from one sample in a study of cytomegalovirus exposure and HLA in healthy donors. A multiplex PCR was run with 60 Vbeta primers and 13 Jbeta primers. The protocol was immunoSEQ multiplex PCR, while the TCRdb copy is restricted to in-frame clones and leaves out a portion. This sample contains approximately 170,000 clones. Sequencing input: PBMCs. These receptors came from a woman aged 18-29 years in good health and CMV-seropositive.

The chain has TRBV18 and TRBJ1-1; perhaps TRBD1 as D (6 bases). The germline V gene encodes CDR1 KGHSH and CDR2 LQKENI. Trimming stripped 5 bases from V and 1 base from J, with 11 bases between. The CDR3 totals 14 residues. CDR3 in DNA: TGTGCCAGCTCAGGACAGCTACAGAACACTGAAGCTTTCTTT. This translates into CASSGQLQNTEAFF.

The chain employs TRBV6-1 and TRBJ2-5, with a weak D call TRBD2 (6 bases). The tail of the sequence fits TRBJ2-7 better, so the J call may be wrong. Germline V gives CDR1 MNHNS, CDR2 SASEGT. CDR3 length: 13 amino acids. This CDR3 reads CASRSGLFYEQYF. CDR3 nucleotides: TGTGCCAGCAGGTCGGGACTGTTCTACGAGCAGTACTTC.

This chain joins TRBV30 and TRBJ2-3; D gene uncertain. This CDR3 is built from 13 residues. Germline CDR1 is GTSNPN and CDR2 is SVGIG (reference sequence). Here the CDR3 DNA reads TGTTTAGCCTGGTTAGCAGGCACAGATACGCAGTATTTT. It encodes CLAWLAGTDTQYF. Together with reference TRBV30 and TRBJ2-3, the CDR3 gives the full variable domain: SQTIHQWPATLVQPVGSPLSLECTVEGTSNPNLYWYRQAAGRGLQLLFYSVGIGQISSEVPQNLSASRPQDRQFILSSKKLLLSDSGFYLCLAWLAGTDTQYFGPGTRLTVL.

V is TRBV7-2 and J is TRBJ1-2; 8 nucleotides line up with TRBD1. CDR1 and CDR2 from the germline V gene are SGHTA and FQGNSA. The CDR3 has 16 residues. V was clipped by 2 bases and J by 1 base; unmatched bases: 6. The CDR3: CASSLYGTGLNYGYTF. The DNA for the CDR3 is TGTGCCAGCAGCTTATACGGGACAGGCCTTAACTATGGCTACACCTTC. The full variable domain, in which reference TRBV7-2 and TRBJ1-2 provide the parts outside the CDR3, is GAGVSQSPSNKVTEKGKDVELRCDPISGHTALYWYRQSLGQGLEFLIYFQGNSAPDKSGLPSDRFSAERTGGSVSTLTIQRTQQEDSAVYLCASSLYGTGLNYGYTFGSGTRLTVV.

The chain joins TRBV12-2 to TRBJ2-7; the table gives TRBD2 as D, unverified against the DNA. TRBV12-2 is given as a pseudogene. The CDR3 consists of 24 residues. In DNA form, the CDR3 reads TGTGCAAGTCGTCCTTTTCCCGGGACGGAACGTATAGCGGGAGGGCTCCTAAGCTCCTACGAGCAGTACTTC. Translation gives CASRPFPGTERIAGGLLSSYEQYF.

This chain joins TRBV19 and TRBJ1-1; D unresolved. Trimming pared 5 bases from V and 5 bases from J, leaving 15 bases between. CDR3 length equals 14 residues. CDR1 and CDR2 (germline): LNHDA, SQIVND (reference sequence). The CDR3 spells CASSSRIELTEAFF. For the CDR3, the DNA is TGTGCCAGTAGTTCCCGGATAGAACTAACTGAAGCTTTCTTT.

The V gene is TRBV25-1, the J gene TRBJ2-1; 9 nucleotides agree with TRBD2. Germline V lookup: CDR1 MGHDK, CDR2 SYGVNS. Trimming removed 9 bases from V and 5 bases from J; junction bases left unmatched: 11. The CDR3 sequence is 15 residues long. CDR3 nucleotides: TGTGCCAGTCAAACACTAGCGGGCCAGAACAATGAGCAGTTCTTC. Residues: CASQTLAGQNNEQFF.

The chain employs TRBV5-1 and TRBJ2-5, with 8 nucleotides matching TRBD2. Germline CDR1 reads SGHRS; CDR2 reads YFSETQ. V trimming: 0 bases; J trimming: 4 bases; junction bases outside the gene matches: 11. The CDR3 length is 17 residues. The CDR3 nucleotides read TGCGCCAGCAGCTTGGCCGGGGTTAGCGGGGTTCGAGAGACCCAGTACTTC. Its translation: CASSLAGVSGVRETQYF. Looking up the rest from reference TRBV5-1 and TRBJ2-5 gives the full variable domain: KAGVTQTPRYLIKTRGQQVTLSCSPISGHRSVSWYQQTPGQGLQFLFEYFSETQRNKGNFPGRFSGRQFSNSRSEMNVSTLELGDSALYLCASSLAGVSGVRETQYFGPGTRLLVL.

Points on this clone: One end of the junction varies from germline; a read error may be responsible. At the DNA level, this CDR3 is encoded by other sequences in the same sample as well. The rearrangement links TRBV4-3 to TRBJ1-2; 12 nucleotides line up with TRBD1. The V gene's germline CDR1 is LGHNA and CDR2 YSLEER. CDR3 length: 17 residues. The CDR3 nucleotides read TGCGCCAGTAGCCAAGATCATGGGACAGGGGGCATCTATGGCTACACCTTC. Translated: CASSQDHGTGGIYGYTF.